These 26 T cell receptor beta chains were sequenced from one sample in a study of shared clonotypes between healthy human individuals. TCRdb's copy holds only in-frame clones and misses some; the assay was immunoSEQ multiplex PCR. The sample gives over 1.5 million clones, 95% to 99% of which show up once; around 0.45% is in the top ten. The sequencing input was naive CD4+ T cells sorted from blood. Stated subset: CD45RA+ positively selected. The origin of the receptors is a man aged 25-45 years in good health.

V usage is TRBV27 and J usage is TRBJ2-3; 7 bases map to TRBD2. The CDR3 contains 15 residues. Germline trimming cut 1 base from V and 4 bases from J; bases unmatched to any gene: 5. Germline V gene sequence: CDR1 MNHEY, CDR2 SMNVEV (reference sequence). In DNA form, the CDR3 reads TGTGCCAGCAGTTTATGGTTAGCGGGTGCAGATACGCAGTATTTT. Translated: CASSLWLAGADTQYF.

V and J are TRBV18 and TRBJ2-7; D possibly corresponds to TRBD2 (6 bases). Trimming pared 8 bases from V and 4 bases from J, leaving 15 bases between. Germline V gives CDR1 KGHSH, CDR2 LQKENI. CDR3 length: 13 amino acids. Here the CDR3 reads CASRTAGGYEQYF. Written as DNA, the CDR3 is TGTGCCAGCCGAACGGCCGGGGGATACGAGCAGTACTTC.

V gene TRBV7-6 combines with J gene TRBJ2-7, with 14 bases that match TRBD2. CDR1 is SGHVS, CDR2 FNYEAQ, per germline. Trimming took 4 bases from V and 4 from J; bases not matched to a gene: 3. The CDR3 loop spans 15 amino acids. The CDR3 region is CASSSGLAGVYEQYF. DNA of the CDR3: TGTGCCAGCAGCTCGGGACTAGCGGGAGTTTACGAGCAGTACTTC.

This rearrangement joins TRBV23-1 to TRBJ2-7; D perhaps matches TRBD1 (5 bases). TRBV23-1 is annotated as an ORF whose role is uncertain. Deletions cut 11 bases from V and 5 bases from J, with 13 bases between. The CDR3 consists of 11 residues. The CDR3 here is CASRAFDEQYF. The CDR3 DNA reads as TGCGCCTCCAGGGCTTTTGACGAGCAGTACTTC.

This chain links TRBV4-1 with TRBJ2-7; D possibly uses TRBD1 or TRBD2 (7 bases each). Trimming removed 5 bases from V and 3 bases from J, with 17 bases in between. The germline V gene has CDR1 MGHRA and CDR2 YSYEKL. The CDR3 totals 15 residues. The CDR3 DNA reads TGCGCCAGCAGCGAAGGGAGGGGGCCTCGCTACGAGCAGTACTTC. Its translation: CASSEGRGPRYEQYF.

The rearrangement links TRBV18 to TRBJ2-3; possibly TRBD1 for D (5 bases). Between the trimmed V and J ends, which lost 1 base and 2 bases, there was a span of 19 bases. This CDR3 spans 18 amino acids. CDR1 and CDR2 (germline): KGHSH, LQKENI. DNA for the CDR3: TGTGCCAGCTCACCACTGGTACCAAGGCCACAGGACACAGATACGCAGTATTTT. This encodes CASSPLVPRPQDTDTQYF.

The rearrangement links TRBV6-4 to TRBJ2-5; D remains ambiguous. CDR3 length: 13 amino acids. Trimming stripped 4 bases from V and 1 base from J, with 7 bases between. CDR1 and CDR2 (germline): MRHNA, SNTAGT. CDR3 region: CASSGRPQETQYF. CDR3 DNA: TGTGCCAGCAGTGGGCGGCCCCAAGAGACCCAGTACTTC.

J is TRBJ2-1 and V is TRBV5-4; D is ambiguous. This CDR3 contains 15 residues. The V gene's germline CDR1 is SGHNT and CDR2 YYREEE (reference sequence). Trimming pared 1 base from V and 1 base from J, leaving 9 bases between. The CDR3 DNA follows: TGTGCCAGCAGCTTGAAAGGGTCATCCTACAATGAGCAGTTCTTC. Its protein product is CASSLKGSSYNEQFF.

The genes are TRBV5-1 and TRBJ2-7; the D gene could be TRBD1 or TRBD2 (5 bases each). This CDR3 spans 15 amino acids. Deletions cut 4 bases from V and 7 bases from J, with 21 bases between. CDR1 and CDR2 from the germline V gene are SGHRS and YFSETQ. CDR3 amino acids: CASSRGVTAEGEQYF. CDR3 sequence (DNA): TGCGCCAGCAGCAGAGGGGTAACAGCAGAGGGAGAGCAGTACTTC.

The V call is TRBV7-3, the J call TRBJ2-7; weak D call: TRBD2 (6 bases). V was clipped by 5 bases and J by 2 bases, with 13 bases between them. CDR1 is SGHTA and CDR2 is FQGTGA in the germline V gene. This CDR3 has 14 residues. The CDR3 loop is CASSPRSGPYEQYF. For the CDR3, the DNA is TGTGCCAGCAGCCCTCGTAGCGGCCCCTACGAGCAGTACTTC.

The gene calls are TRBV18 and TRBJ2-4; unclear D gene. Germline CDR1 is KGHSH and CDR2 is LQKENI. V lost 3 bases and J 3 bases, leaving 12 bases between the germline ends. The CDR3 consists of 15 residues. As DNA, the CDR3 is TGTGCCAGCTCACCCTTGTCGGACCGCAAAAACATTCAGTACTTC. Translated: CASSPLSDRKNIQYF. Full variable domain (rest looked up from reference TRBV18 and TRBJ2-4): NAGVMQNPRHLVRRRGQEARLRCSPMKGHSHVYWYRQLPEEGLKFMVYLQKENIIDESGMPKERFSAEFPKEGPSILRIQQVVRGDSAAYFCASSPLSDRKNIQYFGAGTRLSVL.

This rearrangement joins TRBV7-2 to TRBJ2-1, with D perhaps matching TRBD1 (5 bases). The V and J ends lost 5 bases and 7 bases respectively, with 18 bases between them. This CDR3 comprises 15 residues. Germline V gene lookup returns CDR1 SGHTA and CDR2 FQGNSA. The CDR3 DNA follows: TGTGCCAGCAGCACAAACAGGTTTTCTGGAAATGAGCAGTTCTTC. Translated: CASSTNRFSGNEQFF.

The gene calls are TRBV5-1 and TRBJ1-4; D is perhaps TRBD1 (6 bases). CDR3 length: 15 amino acids. V was shortened by 4 bases and J by 8 bases, with 18 bases between the two germline ends. Germline CDR1 and CDR2: SGHRS and YFSETQ. The CDR3 is CASSPTGDSWEKLFF. As DNA, the CDR3 is TGCGCCAGCAGCCCGACAGGAGACTCGTGGGAAAAACTGTTTTTT.

DNA for the CDR3: TGTGCCAGCAGCTTACAGGAGAGGCAGCCCCAGCATTTT. Its translation is CASSLQERQPQHF. The gene calls are TRBV11-2 and TRBJ1-5; D gene uncertain. Trimming left V 2 bases short and J 7 bases short, with 9 bases between. Germline V gives CDR1 SGHAT, CDR2 FQNNGV. This CDR3 region has 13 residues.

V usage is TRBV14 and J usage is TRBJ2-3; 7 bases map to TRBD1. Germline CDR1 SGHDN, CDR2 FVKESK. This CDR3 is built from 17 residues. The ends lost 0 bases at V and 8 bases at J; junction bases unmatched: 14. CDR3 amino acids: CASSQDRGRGSLGTQYF. DNA for the CDR3: TGTGCCAGCAGCCAAGATCGCGGCAGGGGGTCTCTAGGTACGCAGTATTTT.

The V and J genes are TRBV5-1 and TRBJ2-3; D possibly matches TRBD1 or TRBD2 (5 bases each). There are 14 residues in the CDR3. Germline V CDR1 and CDR2: SGHRS, YFSETQ. The V gene lost 2 bases and the J gene lost 2 bases, with 9 bases spanning the gap. As DNA, the CDR3 is TGCGCCAGCAGCTTTGGGACGATCACAGATACGCAGTATTTT. Translation: CASSFGTITDTQYF.

The rearrangement uses TRBV29-1 and TRBJ1-1; TRBD1 matches 7 bases. This CDR3 spans 14 amino acids. V shed 8 bases, J shed 0 bases, and the junction held 9 bases outside the gene matches. Per the germline V gene, CDR1 is SQVTM and CDR2 is ANQGSEA. CDR3 region: CSTWDRALNTEAFF. The CDR3 bases are TGCAGCACATGGGACAGAGCGCTGAACACTGAAGCTTTCTTT.

This clone was seen only once. This chain uses TRBV2 with TRBJ2-3; the D gene could be TRBD1 or TRBD2 (5 bases each). The V gene lost 3 bases and the J gene lost 9 bases, with 13 bases spanning the gap. The CDR3 spans 13 residues. The germline V gene has CDR1 SNHLY and CDR2 FYNNEI. CDR3 residues: CASSEGEWRTQYF. As DNA, the CDR3 is TGTGCCAGCAGTGAGGGGGAATGGCGGACGCAGTATTTT.

V usage is TRBV19 and J usage is TRBJ1-5; possible D gene TRBD1, 6 bases. CDR1 LNHDA and CDR2 SQIVND come from the germline V gene (reference sequence). The CDR3 sequence is 14 residues long. Trimming took off 0 bases at V and 7 bases at J, with 10 bases between the two ends. The CDR3 protein is CASSIDAGAQPQHF. In DNA, the CDR3 is TGTGCCAGTAGTATAGATGCGGGGGCCCAGCCCCAGCATTTT.

The J gene is TRBJ1-3, the V gene TRBV27, with D possibly TRBD1 on 5 matching bases. The CDR3 has 15 amino acids. The germline V gene encodes CDR1 MNHEY and CDR2 SMNVEV (reference sequence). V gave up 6 bases and J gave up 0 bases, with 12 bases separating them. As DNA, the CDR3 is TGTGCCAGCAGGGGAGGGACGAGCTCTGGAAACACCATATATTTT. Translation: CASRGGTSSGNTIYF.

The chain couples TRBV18 to TRBJ2-3; maybe TRBD1 (6 bases). CDR1 is KGHSH, CDR2 LQKENI, per germline. The V end lost 11 bases, the J end lost 2 bases, and 14 bases lay between the germline ends. The CDR3 length is 13 residues. The CDR3 sequence is CASQGSVTDTQYF. CDR3 in DNA: TGTGCCTCGCAGGGGTCGGTCACAGATACGCAGTATTTT.

The rearrangement joins TRBV9 to TRBJ1-2; D gene unclear. The CDR3 totals 13 residues. Germline loops: CDR1 SGDLS, CDR2 YYNGEE. V gave up 2 bases and J gave up 6 bases, with 11 bases separating them. CDR3: CASSVNPRDGYTF. CDR3 DNA sequence: TGTGCCAGCAGCGTGAACCCGAGGGATGGCTACACCTTC.

This clone occurred once. V usage is TRBV6-5 and J usage is TRBJ2-7; D uncertain. Deletions cut 0 bases from V and 0 bases from J, with 9 bases between. Germline CDR1 and CDR2: MNHEY and SVGAGI. This CDR3 spans 15 amino acids. The CDR3 reads CASSYSKWTSYEQYF. The CDR3 region has the DNA TGTGCCAGCAGTTACTCGAAATGGACCTCCTACGAGCAGTACTTC.

This clone has only one observation. This chain uses TRBV15 with TRBJ2-5; 9 nucleotides align to TRBD1. The CDR3 sequence is 16 residues long. The germline V gene encodes CDR1 LNHNV and CDR2 YYDKDF (reference sequence). Trimming at V came to 5 bases and at J to 8 bases, leaving 15 bases not matched to a gene. The DNA of the CDR3 is TGTGCCACCAGCGTCGGACTTCCCGGGACAGGGAATACCCAGTACTTC. Its protein product is CATSVGLPGTGNTQYF.

This clone has only one observation. The V and J genes are TRBV28 and TRBJ2-7; possibly TRBD1 or TRBD2 for D (5 bases each). The CDR3 runs to 16 residues. The V gene lost 7 bases and the J gene lost 2 bases, with 21 bases spanning the gap. Per germline, CDR1 MDHEN and CDR2 SYDVKM. CDR3 DNA sequence: TGTGCCAGCATGCCCCCCCCTGGGGGTTTTACCTACGAGCAGTACTTC. Protein sequence: CASMPPPGGFTYEQYF. Looking up the rest from reference TRBV28 and TRBJ2-7 gives the full variable domain: DVKVTQSSRYLVKRTGEKVFLECVQDMDHENMFWYRQDPGLGLRLIYFSYDVKMKEKGDIPEGYSVSREKKERFSLILESASTNQTSMYLCASMPPPGGFTYEQYFGPGTRLTVT.

This chain uses TRBV2 with TRBJ1-1; TRBD1 might be the D (6 bases). V was cut by 4 bases and J by 8 bases, with 11 bases left in between. The CDR3 contains 12 residues. Germline V gene data show CDR1 as SNHLY and CDR2 as FYNNEI. The CDR3 DNA reads as TGTGCCAGCAGTGTTCCCCAGGGGGAAGCTTTCTTT. Residues: CASSVPQGEAFF.